Following are 26 T cell receptor beta chains from one sample sequenced in a study of beta chain features in type 1 diabetes. Reverse transcription of all isolated RNA meant that expressed TCRB transcripts were sequenced. The data were produced by immunoSEQ multiplex PCR, yet TCRdb's version contains in-frame clones alone and is incomplete. The table has about 250,000 clones, less than 15% seen once; the top ten hold more than 0.02%. The sample taken for sequencing was naive CD4+ T cells from blood. Source of these receptors: a middle-aged woman in good health.

This clone was counted between two and nine times. The rearrangement joins TRBV12-5 to TRBJ2-2; no clear D. Germline V gene lookup returns CDR1 LGHNT and CDR2 FRNRAP. V lost 3 bases and J 4 bases, leaving 6 bases between the germline ends. The CDR3 consists of 13 residues. CDR3 sequence (DNA): TGTGCTAGTGGTTTATCAGGCACCGGGGAGCTGTTTTTT. Protein sequence: CASGLSGTGELFF.

This clone was seen only a few times. The chain's CDR3 is CASSQEGTIAYEQYF. In nucleotides, the CDR3 is TGCGCCAGCAGCCAAGAGGGGACAATAGCCTACGAGCAGTACTTC. The chain has TRBV4-3 and TRBJ2-7; D is perhaps TRBD1 (6 bases). The CDR3 totals 15 residues. Germline assignment: CDR1 LGHNA and CDR2 YSLEER. Between the trimmed V and J ends, which lost 0 bases and 2 bases, there was a span of 11 bases.

This clone was recorded a few times. V and J are TRBV7-8 and TRBJ2-7; a weak D match, TRBD2 (7 bases). V gave up 3 bases and J gave up 2 bases, with 11 bases separating them. Germline CDR1 SGHVS, CDR2 FQNEAQ. The CDR3 loop spans 14 amino acids. The CDR3, as DNA: TGTGCCAGCAGCTTCGGCGGGGGCCCCTACGAGCAGTACTTC. Translation gives CASSFGGGPYEQYF.

The chain employs TRBV7-9 and TRBJ1-2; D unresolved. Trimming removed 2 bases at V and 3 bases at J, with 10 bases between. The CDR3 spans 14 residues. From germline, CDR1 is SEHNR and CDR2 FQNEAQ (reference sequence). CDR3 DNA: TGTGCCAGCAGCTTAAATGAGGCCCACTATGGCTACACCTTC. Its translation is CASSLNEAHYGYTF.

This clone was detected only a few times. The CDR3 nucleotides are TGTGCCAGCTCACCGGACAGGTCCGGGGCCAACGTCCTGACTTTC. Translation: CASSPDRSGANVLTF. The V call is TRBV18, the J call TRBJ2-6, with 7 bases fitting TRBD1. The CDR3 contains 15 residues. J gave up 4 bases and V 3 bases, and 3 bases lay outside the gene matches. Germline-derived CDR1 and CDR2 are KGHSH and LQKENI.

This clone showed up just a few times. The rearrangement uses TRBV4-1 and TRBJ1-4; D is perhaps TRBD1 (5 bases). Per germline, CDR1 MGHRA and CDR2 YSYEKL. This CDR3 comprises 14 residues. Deletions cut 7 bases from V and 6 bases from J, with 15 bases between. Here the CDR3 reads CASMRDSFDEKLFF. CDR3 nucleotides: TGCGCCAGCATGAGGGACTCATTCGATGAAAAACTGTTTTTT.

This clone was recorded many times. This chain uses TRBV23-1 with TRBJ1-2; the match to TRBD1 covers 9 bases. TRBV23-1 is designated an ORF whose function remains uncertain. This CDR3 spans 18 amino acids. J was trimmed by 3 bases and V by 4 bases; bases with no gene match: 15. CDR3 nucleotide sequence: TGCGCCAGCAGTCCAGGGGAACAGGGGGCGGAGAAAGACTATGGCTACACCTTC. It encodes CASSPGEQGAEKDYGYTF.

This clone was seen repeatedly, ten times or more. The chain uses TRBV7-9 and TRBJ2-5; 7 bases agree with TRBD2. Germline CDR1 SEHNR, CDR2 FQNEAQ (reference sequence). There are 13 residues in the CDR3. The J segment lost 7 bases and the V segment lost 8 bases, leaving 10 bases of the junction unmatched. The CDR3 region is CASGSGGIGTQYF. As DNA, the CDR3 is TGTGCCAGCGGTTCCGGGGGGATAGGGACCCAGTACTTC.

This chain links TRBV2 with TRBJ1-6, with no clear D. Germline V CDR1 and CDR2: SNHLY, FYNNEI. V dropped 5 bases and J dropped 3 bases, with 14 bases sitting between them. The CDR3 totals 16 residues. CDR3: CASSFGQAFYNSPLHF. The DNA of the CDR3 is TGTGCCAGCAGTTTTGGGCAGGCCTTCTATAATTCACCCCTCCACTTT.

The gene calls are TRBV7-2 and TRBJ1-1, with 8 positions matching TRBD1. CDR3 length: 14 amino acids. The V gene's germline CDR1 is SGHTA and CDR2 FQGNSA. The J segment lost 5 bases and the V segment lost 5 bases, leaving 7 bases of the junction unmatched. The CDR3 DNA reads as TGTGCCAGCAGCCCACGGACAGGGTGGACTGAAGCTTTCTTT. As protein: CASSPRTGWTEAFF. The whole variable domain, filled in from reference TRBV7-2 and TRBJ1-1, reads GAGVSQSPSNKVTEKGKDVELRCDPISGHTALYWYRQSLGQGLEFLIYFQGNSAPDKSGLPSDRFSAERTGGSVSTLTIQRTQQEDSAVYLCASSPRTGWTEAFFGQGTRLTVV.

This clone has only a few counts. This sequence joins TRBV7-6 and TRBJ2-3; 10 bases are a match to TRBD2. J gave up 4 bases and V 1 base, and 5 bases lay outside the gene matches. The CDR3 consists of 16 residues. Germline assignment: CDR1 SGHVS and CDR2 FNYEAQ. The CDR3 spells CASSLENGLAADTQYF. Here the CDR3 DNA reads TGTGCCAGCAGCTTAGAAAACGGACTAGCGGCAGATACGCAGTATTTT.

This clone was counted only a few times. This chain joins TRBV5-5 and TRBJ2-3; D possibly corresponds to TRBD2 (6 bases). The CDR3 extends over 17 amino acids. Trimming pared 6 bases from V and 2 bases from J, leaving 22 bases between. CDR1 and CDR2 (germline): SGHKS, YYEKEE (reference sequence). For the CDR3, the DNA is TGTGCCAGCACCAAAGAGCCCGGGGGTCCCATCACAGATACGCAGTATTTT. Its protein product is CASTKEPGGPITDTQYF.

The gene calls are TRBV4-3 and TRBJ2-3, with 8 bases matching TRBD2. Trimming removed 3 bases from V and 0 bases from J; junction bases left unmatched: 11. Germline V gene data show CDR1 as LGHNA and CDR2 as YSLEER. The CDR3 runs 18 residues. In DNA form, the CDR3 reads TGCGCCAGCAGCCAGAAAATAGGACTAGCCAAGAGCACAGATACGCAGTATTTT. Translated, it gives CASSQKIGLAKSTDTQYF.

The V gene is TRBV7-2, the J gene TRBJ2-7; 11 nucleotides align to TRBD2. This CDR3 spans 15 amino acids. V gave up 5 bases and J gave up 4 bases; unmatched junction bases: 7. Germline V CDR1 and CDR2: SGHTA, FQGNSA. CDR3: CASSAIAGGTYEQYF. CDR3 coding DNA: TGTGCCAGCAGCGCAATAGCGGGGGGGACGTACGAGCAGTACTTC. Complete variable domain (other parts from reference TRBV7-2 and TRBJ2-7): GAGVSQSPSNKVTEKGKDVELRCDPISGHTALYWYRQSLGQGLEFLIYFQGNSAPDKSGLPSDRFSAERTGGSVSTLTIQRTQQEDSAVYLCASSAIAGGTYEQYFGPGTRLTVT.

This clone was seen only a few times. The chain employs TRBV6-5 and TRBJ1-1; D perhaps matches TRBD1 (5 bases). Germline V CDR1 and CDR2: MNHEY, SVGAGI. V was trimmed by 8 bases and J by 4 bases, leaving 17 bases between them. CDR3 length equals 14 residues. Written as DNA, the CDR3 is TGTGCCAGCCGAACTTACAGGCTACCCACTGAAGCTTTCTTT. It is translated as CASRTYRLPTEAFF.

The sample holds a few counts of this clone. The chain employs TRBV25-1 and TRBJ2-7, with TRBD1 matching 7 bases. The germline V gene has CDR1 MGHDK and CDR2 SYGVNS. This CDR3 has 15 residues. V dropped 4 bases and J dropped 6; count of bases not matched to a gene: 12. CDR3 bases: TGTGCCAGCAGTGGCCCAGGACAGGCTCTGGGCGAGCAGTACTTC. Protein product: CASSGPGQALGEQYF.

This clone has more than one count but fewer than ten. J is TRBJ1-6 and V is TRBV11-2, with 10 bases aligning to TRBD1. The CDR3 runs to 17 residues. J gave up 7 bases and V 0 bases, and 6 bases lay outside the gene matches. Germline V lookup: CDR1 SGHAT, CDR2 FQNNGV. CDR3 DNA sequence: TGTGCCAGCAGCTTAGAATCAAGGGGACAGGGGAATTCACCCCTCCACTTT. Translating gives CASSLESRGQGNSPLHF.

This clone was observed a handful of times. This chain uses TRBV6-5 with TRBJ1-2, with unresolved D. The V end was cut by 0 bases, the J end by 9 bases, with 11 bases between. From germline, CDR1 is MNHEY and CDR2 SVGAGI. CDR3 length equals 13 residues. The CDR3: CASSYSLVSRYTF. The CDR3 coding sequence is TGTGCCAGCAGTTACTCGTTGGTTAGCCGCTACACCTTC.

The rearrangement uses TRBV9 and TRBJ1-4, with a weak D call TRBD1 (5 bases). The CDR3 spans 13 residues. Germline assignment: CDR1 SGDLS and CDR2 YYNGEE. Trimming cost V 7 bases and J 3 bases, with 10 bases left between them. CDR3 nucleotide sequence: TGTGCCAGCGGGGCTTCGCCTAATGAAAAACTGTTTTTT. Its translation: CASGASPNEKLFF.

The V call is TRBV5-1, the J call TRBJ1-2; 10 bases match TRBD1. V shed 3 bases and J 5 bases; nucleotides not matched to a gene: 4. The CDR3 loop spans 14 amino acids. Germline-derived CDR1 and CDR2 are SGHRS and YFSETQ. The CDR3 spells CASSSGQGEYGYTF. Written as DNA, the CDR3 is TGCGCCAGCAGCTCCGGACAGGGGGAGTATGGCTACACCTTC.

This clone was detected a few times. Distinct nucleotide sequences in the sample also encode this CDR3. As DNA, the CDR3 is TGTGCCAGCAGCGTAGTGGCTGATTACAATGAGCAGTTCTTC. It translates to CASSVVADYNEQFF. The gene calls are TRBV9 and TRBJ2-1; no clear D gene. The V end lost 0 bases, the J end lost 4 bases, and 8 bases lay between the germline ends. The CDR3 spans 14 residues. The V gene's germline CDR1 is SGDLS and CDR2 YYNGEE.

This clone was observed a handful of times. The chain employs TRBV7-2 and TRBJ1-2; D is uncertain. CDR1 and CDR2 (germline): SGHTA, FQGNSA. The length of the CDR3 is 14 residues. Trimming took 0 bases from V and 4 from J, leaving 9 bases between them. The CDR3 loop reads CASSLAGRSYGYTF. CDR3 DNA sequence: TGTGCCAGCAGCTTAGCCGGTCGGAGCTATGGCTACACCTTC.

V usage is TRBV7-9 and J usage is TRBJ2-7; 11 bases match TRBD2. Germline CDR1 and CDR2: SEHNR and FQNEAQ (reference sequence). V was clipped by 6 bases and J by 0 bases; unmatched bases: 7. The CDR3 contains 16 residues. CDR3 protein: CASRPKLAGVSYEQYF. DNA of the CDR3: TGTGCCAGCAGACCCAAACTAGCGGGGGTCTCCTACGAGCAGTACTTC.

This clone appeared a few times. The chain employs TRBV5-4 and TRBJ2-1; tentatively, D is TRBD1 (6 bases). The V end lost 9 bases, the J end lost 3 bases, and 13 bases lay between the germline ends. This CDR3 is built from 13 residues. Germline values: CDR1 SGHNT, CDR2 YYREEE (reference sequence). The CDR3: CAIRQTGYNEQFF. CDR3 nucleotides: TGTGCCATTCGACAGACAGGCTACAATGAGCAGTTCTTC.

J is TRBJ1-2 and V is TRBV29-1; tentative D call: TRBD1 (6 bases). The germline V and J ends were trimmed by 6 bases and 2 bases, with 16 bases remaining between them. Germline assignment: CDR1 SQVTM and CDR2 ANQGSEA. The CDR3 totals 14 residues. CDR3 sequence: CSVALQGVNYGYTF. The CDR3, as DNA: TGCAGCGTGGCCTTACAGGGAGTCAACTATGGCTACACCTTC.

V usage is TRBV7-9 and J usage is TRBJ1-6; TRBD1 agrees at 10 bases. This CDR3 spans 17 amino acids. Trimming cost V 2 bases and J 9 bases; bases outside gene matches: 10. Looked up from germline, CDR1 is SEHNR and CDR2 is FQNEAQ (reference sequence). Written as DNA, the CDR3 is TGTGCCAGCAGCTTACTAACCGGGACAGGGGTCGGTTCACCCCTCCACTTT. Its translation is CASSLLTGTGVGSPLHF. Variable domain in full (rest from reference TRBV7-9 and TRBJ1-6): DTGVSQNPRHKITKRGQNVTFRCDPISEHNRLYWYRQTLGQGPEFLTYFQNEAQLEKSRLLSDRFSAERPKGSFSTLEIQRTEQGDSAMYLCASSLLTGTGVGSPLHFGNGTRLTVT.